The next 15 T cell receptor beta chains were all read from a single sample in a study of metastatic and nonmetastatic thyroid tumors. TCRdb reanalyzed the PCR reads with MiXCR. Of tens of thousands of clones in the sample, about 24% are singletons; the top ten hold 12%. Prior to thyroid surgery, none of the patients had received any treatment. The sequenced material came from tumor tissue. The receptors originated from a male donor with papillary thyroid cancer or a benign thyroid nodule (not recorded which). Some clones in this sample may be carry-over from other donors' samples.

This clone was counted at least ten times. The rearrangement joins TRBV20-1 to TRBJ1-1; 7 nucleotides agree with TRBD1. The V gene's germline CDR1 is DFQATT and CDR2 SNEGSKA (reference sequence). The CDR3 sequence is 13 residues long. Unmatched junction bases numbered 9, after V lost 3 bases and J lost 8 bases. The CDR3 loop reads CSASVTGPREAFF. CDR3 DNA: TGCAGTGCTAGCGTGACAGGGCCCCGCGAAGCTTTCTTT.

Of note for this clone: A read error may be the cause here, since a much bigger clone is one base away. CDR3 amino acids: CASSTVGGATGQLFF. The CDR3 nucleotides read TGTGCCAGCAGCACGGTCGGTGGGGCGACCGGGCAGCTGTTTTTT. V gene TRBV5-6 combines with J gene TRBJ2-2, with D perhaps matching TRBD1 (5 bases). CDR3 length: 15 residues. CDR1 and CDR2 (germline): SGHDT, YYEEEE.

This clone has at least ten counts. The chain couples TRBV20-1 to TRBJ1-1; D is perhaps TRBD1 (5 bases). Deletions cut 7 bases from V and 0 bases from J, with 9 bases between. The germline CDR1 and CDR2 sequences are DFQATT and SNEGSKA (reference sequence). The CDR3 length is 12 residues. Here the CDR3 reads CSETEMNTEAFF. CDR3 coding DNA: TGCAGTGAGACAGAGATGAACACTGAAGCTTTCTTT.

This clone was observed at least ten times. The CDR3 sequence is CASSFTTGAVAKNIQYF. The CDR3 bases are TGTGCCAGCAGCTTCACCACAGGGGCCGTAGCCAAAAACATTCAGTACTTC. The rearrangement joins TRBV5-4 to TRBJ2-4, with 7 nucleotides matching TRBD1. Germline-derived CDR1 and CDR2 are SGHNT and YYREEE (reference sequence). The J segment lost 0 bases and the V segment lost 2 bases, leaving 8 bases of the junction unmatched. CDR3 length equals 17 residues.

In its sample, this clone is medium-sized. Other DNA sequences in the sample encode the same CDR3. This rearrangement joins TRBV6-1 to TRBJ2-6; the D call may be TRBD1 or TRBD2 (5 bases each). The germline V gene encodes CDR1 MNHNS and CDR2 SASEGT. V lost 6 bases, J lost 0 bases, and 15 bases lay in between. This CDR3 has 17 amino acids. The CDR3 coding sequence is TGTGCCAGCAGATCCGGGGACGTAACCTCTGGGGCCAACGTCCTGACTTTC. This encodes CASRSGDVTSGANVLTF.

Comments on this clone: Given a much more abundant clone one base away, this may be a read error. This rearrangement joins TRBV20-1 to TRBJ2-3, with D tentatively TRBD1 (5 bases). The CDR3 extends over 14 amino acids. Trimming shortened V by 5 bases and J by 4 bases, and 16 bases separated the two germline ends. CDR1 is DFQATT, CDR2 SNEGSKA, per germline (reference sequence). The chain's CDR3 is CSAQPGSRADTQYF. The CDR3 DNA reads as TGCAGTGCTCAGCCGGGTTCCAGGGCAGATACGCAGTATTTT.

Details on this clone: The junction shows a germline mismatch at one end, possibly a read error. The chain combines TRBV20-1 with TRBJ2-7; a possible D gene is TRBD1 (5 bases). Germline CDR1 is DFQATT and CDR2 is SNEGSKA (reference sequence). CDR3 length equals 16 residues. CDR3 sequence (DNA): TGCTTTGCTAGAGAGACTGGGCAGGGTTTTTCCTACGAGCACTACTTC. Its protein is CFARETGQGFSYEHYF.

This clone rates as medium-sized. CDR3 in DNA: TGTGCCAGCAGTTTAAGATGGACATTCTCTGGAAACACCATATATTTT. Encoded protein: CASSLRWTFSGNTIYF. V is TRBV28 and J is TRBJ1-3; perhaps TRBD1 as D (5 bases). CDR3 length: 16 amino acids. Germline CDR1 is MDHEN and CDR2 is SYDVKM. Trimming shortened V by 2 bases and J by 0 bases, and 11 bases separated the two germline ends.

In its sample, this clone is medium-sized. The chain's CDR3 is CASSSAKAGELFF. The DNA for the CDR3 is TGTGCCAGCAGCTCTGCTAAGGCCGGGGAGCTGTTTTTT. The chain links TRBV7-2 to TRBJ2-2, with D hard to call. The length of the CDR3 is 13 residues. Germline assignment: CDR1 SGHTA and CDR2 FQGNSA. Trimming left V 4 bases short and J 6 bases short, with 9 bases between.

Many counts were recorded for this clone. The junction does not match germline at one end; this may be a read error. V gene TRBV27 combines with J gene TRBJ2-7; TRBD1 agrees at 12 bases. There are 14 residues in the CDR3. CDR1 and CDR2 from the germline V gene are MNHEY and SMNVEV (reference sequence). This CDR3 reads CASSSGTGGYQQYF. The CDR3 nucleotides are TGTGCCAGCAGTTCCGGGACAGGGGGCTACCAGCAGTACTTC.

This chain's CDR3 is CASSRIGQAQNYGYTF. The CDR3, as DNA: TGTGCCAGCAGCCGGATAGGACAGGCCCAGAACTATGGCTACACCTTC. J is TRBJ1-2 and V is TRBV14; TRBD1 matches at 7 bases. CDR3 length: 16 amino acids. CDR1 SGHDN and CDR2 FVKESK come from the germline V gene. The V segment lost 4 bases and the J segment 2 bases; nucleotides outside the gene matches: 10.

This clone was counted many times. The V call is TRBV28, the J call TRBJ1-1; D ambiguous. CDR1 and CDR2 from the germline V gene are MDHEN and SYDVKM. V shed 7 bases and J shed 0 bases, with 9 bases lying between them. The CDR3 is 13 residues long. The CDR3 DNA is TGTGCCAGCATCCGGACGGTGAACACTGAAGCTTTCTTT. It is translated as CASIRTVNTEAFF.

This clone was detected many times. The chain is built from TRBV9 and TRBJ2-5, with D tentatively TRBD1 or TRBD2 (5 bases each). Germline loops: CDR1 SGDLS, CDR2 YYNGEE. The ends were cut back, 0 bases at V and 5 bases at J, with 17 bases in the middle. The CDR3 has 16 amino acids. The DNA of the CDR3 is TGTGCCAGCAGCGTAGGGCCGGGACCTCTTGGGGAGACCCAGTACTTC. Translation gives CASSVGPGPLGETQYF.

This clone was detected ten times or more. The J gene is TRBJ2-1, the V gene TRBV7-2, with a tentative D call TRBD2 (5 bases). The CDR3 has 16 amino acids. The germline gives CDR1 SGHTA, CDR2 FQGNSA. Trimming cost V 5 bases and J 10 bases, with 24 bases left between them. Here the CDR3 DNA reads TGTGCCAGCAGCCTCCCCGGGGATACCCTTCGGAGGGAGCAGTTCTTC. The encoded protein is CASSLPGDTLRREQFF. Combining the CDR3 with reference TRBV7-2 and TRBJ2-1 gives the whole variable domain GAGVSQSPSNKVTEKGKDVELRCDPISGHTALYWYRQSLGQGLEFLIYFQGNSAPDKSGLPSDRFSAERTGGSVSTLTIQRTQQEDSAVYLCASSLPGDTLRREQFFGPGTRLTVL.

This clone showed up many times. The rearrangement links TRBV5-1 to TRBJ1-3; D unclear. Germline loops: CDR1 SGHRS, CDR2 YFSETQ. V gave up 3 bases and J gave up 1 base, with 8 bases separating them. The length of the CDR3 is 14 residues. CDR3 in amino acids: CASSSLGSGNTIYF. CDR3 DNA: TGCGCCAGCAGCTCCCTAGGGTCTGGAAACACCATATATTTT.